This is a list of T cell receptor beta chains from one sample in a study of blood T cell repertoires in COVID-19. Assay used: immunoSEQ multiplex PCR; TCRdb lists only in-frame clones, some missing. The sample records about 300,000 clones, 89% being singletons. Sequenced material: peripheral blood. These receptors all come from a young man who had recovered from COVID-19. Both conserved end residues are part of each CDR3. A D gene is named only where the DNA matches it firmly. The size of a clone is reported for some rows only, either as once, few or many, or as a class for expanded clones.

j_call,d_call,clone_size,v_call,cdr3_nt,cdr3_aa
TRBJ1-1,NA,few,TRBV6-5,TGTGCCAGCACCTCGGAGGCAGGCCTCGAAGCTTTCTTT,CASTSEAGLEAFF
TRBJ2-2,NA,NA,TRBV11-3,TGTGCCAGCAGCTCACTGAACAGGGGGGAGCTGTTTTTT,CASSSLNRGELFF
TRBJ2-7,NA,NA,TRBV10-2,TGCGCCAGCAGGGGGGGGCGGGACGACCGATCCTACGAGCAGTACTTC,CASRGGRDDRSYEQYF
TRBJ1-1,TRBD1,NA,TRBV11-2,TGTGCCAGCAGCTTCGCAGGGGGAACTGAAGCTTTCTTT,CASSFAGGTEAFF
TRBJ2-7,TRBD2,NA,TRBV3-1/TRBV3-2,TGTGCCAGCAGCCAAACTAGCGGGAGCTTTGGACAGTACTTC,CASSQTSGSFGQYF
TRBJ2-1,NA,NA,TRBV27,TGTGCCAGCAGTTTACTAGCAGCCTACAATGAGCAGTTCTTC,CASSLLAAYNEQFF
TRBJ2-1,NA,NA,TRBV9,TGTGCCAGCAGCCCTCAGGGATCCGCCCTCCTTCACAATGAGCAGTTCTTC,CASSPQGSALLHNEQFF
TRBJ2-5,TRBD2,once,TRBV7-3,TGTGCCAGCAGCTCTGGACTAGAAGAGACCCAGTACTTC,CASSSGLEETQYF
TRBJ2-5,NA,NA,TRBV5-1,TGCGCCAGCAGCTTGGAGACTAGGCGGGAGACCCAGTACTTC,CASSLETRRETQYF
TRBJ1-2,NA,few,TRBV21-1,TGTGCCAGCTTCAGGATGGGACACCCTAACTATGGCTACACCTTC,CASFRMGHPNYGYTF
TRBJ1-3,NA,NA,TRBV7-2,TGTGCCAGCAGCCCACAGGGAGCTGGAAACACCATATATTTT,CASSPQGAGNTIYF
TRBJ2-6,NA,NA,TRBV6-2/TRBV6-3,TGTGCCAGCAGTTACAAAAAGAGCGGACAGCAAATCACTGGGGCCAACGTCCTGACTTTC,CASSYKKSGQQITGANVLTF
TRBJ2-1,NA,once,TRBV4-2,TGTGCCAGCAGCCAAGCACGGGGATCTGGCGAGCAGTTCTTC,CASSQARGSGEQFF
TRBJ1-6,TRBD1,NA,TRBV5-6,TGTGCCAGCAGCCACCGGGACAGCAATTCACCCCTCCACTTT,CASSHRDSNSPLHF
TRBJ1-1,TRBD1,NA,TRBV11-2,TGTGCCAGCAGCCCTTACAGGGGGGAGAACACTGAAGCTTTCTTT,CASSPYRGENTEAFF
TRBJ2-5,TRBD1,NA,TRBV5-1,TGCGCCAGCAGCCGCGGACAGGGGCCGGAGACCCAGTACTTC,CASSRGQGPETQYF
TRBJ1-1,TRBD1,NA,TRBV9,TGTGCCAGCAGCGTAGATAACAGGGGTCCCACTGAAGCTTTCTTT,CASSVDNRGPTEAFF
TRBJ2-2,TRBD1,once,TRBV5-1,TGCGCCAGCAAGATCTGGACAGGGGGCACCGGGGAGCTGTTTTTT,CASKIWTGGTGELFF
TRBJ1-5,NA,NA,TRBV19,TGTGCCAGTACTCAGGACGGACTAATTCAGCCCCAGCATTTT,CASTQDGLIQPQHF
TRBJ2-2,TRBD1,NA,TRBV10-1,TGCGCCAGCAGTAAGGGACAGGGAAACACCGGGGAGCTGTTTTTT,CASSKGQGNTGELFF
TRBJ2-3,TRBD1,NA,TRBV7-3,TGTGCCAGCAGCTCCCAGGGGGCAGGTGATACGCAGTATTTT,CASSSQGAGDTQYF
TRBJ2-7,NA,NA,TRBV27,TGTGCCAGCAGTTCCGAAACTAGTCCCGCCTACGAGCAGTACTTC,CASSSETSPAYEQYF
TRBJ2-7,TRBD2,once,TRBV6-1,TGTGCCAGCAGTGACGAAGAGGGACTAGTCGGCTACGAGCAGTACTTC,CASSDEEGLVGYEQYF
TRBJ2-1,NA,NA,TRBV9,TGTGCCAGCAGCGTAGGTAGGTACAGGGTGGCCCCTACGGATGAGCAGTTCTTC,CASSVGRYRVAPTDEQFF
TRBJ1-5,NA,NA,TRBV10-3,TGTGCCATCAGTGAGTCGACGGAGGGCAATCAGCCCCAGCATTTT,CAISESTEGNQPQHF
TRBJ2-5,TRBD2,NA,TRBV19,TGTGCCAGTAGTACTAGCGGGAACCGAGAGACCCAGTACTTC,CASSTSGNRETQYF
TRBJ1-2,TRBD1,NA,TRBV4-3,TGCGCCAGCAGCCACGCCATGACAGGGGTAAACTATGGCTACACCTTC,CASSHAMTGVNYGYTF
TRBJ1-1,NA,NA,TRBV5-1,TGCGCCAGCCAAGCCGGGACACAAATGAACACTGAAGCTTTCTTT,CASQAGTQMNTEAFF
TRBJ2-7,TRBD2,NA,TRBV27,TGTGCCAGCAGTCCGCGGACTAGCGGGAGGCTACAAATCACAGACTACGAGCAGTACTTC,CASSPRTSGRLQITDYEQYF
TRBJ2-1,TRBD1,NA,TRBV15,TGTGCCACCTCGATTAACAGGGGGCTAGGGAATGAGCAGTTCTTC,CATSINRGLGNEQFF
TRBJ2-3,NA,once,TRBV7-2,TGTGCCAGCAGCTTAGCCTCGACTAGTAGGGCAGATACGCAGTATTTT,CASSLASTSRADTQYF
TRBJ1-3,TRBD1,NA,TRBV19,TGTGCCAGTAGTATAAAACAGGGGACAACGTACTCTGGAAACACCATATATTTT,CASSIKQGTTYSGNTIYF
TRBJ2-7,NA,NA,TRBV15,TGTGCCACCAGCATCGAACAGGGCGAGCAGTACTTC,CATSIEQGEQYF
TRBJ1-5,NA,NA,TRBV27,TGTGCCAGCAGTCCGCGGGATAGCAATCAGCCCCAGCATTTT,CASSPRDSNQPQHF
TRBJ1-1,TRBD1,NA,TRBV7-2,TGTGCCAGCAGCTTAGCGGACAGGGGGGGGACCCCTGAAGCTTTCTTT,CASSLADRGGTPEAFF
TRBJ1-1,TRBD1,NA,TRBV25-1,TGTGCCAGCAGTGTACAGGGGGCGGCTGAAGCTTTCTTT,CASSVQGAAEAFF
TRBJ2-7,TRBD1,NA,TRBV9,TGTGCCAGCAGCCCCCTAGGGACAGGGGCCTACGAGCAGTACTTC,CASSPLGTGAYEQYF
TRBJ1-3,TRBD1,NA,TRBV27,TGTGCCAGCAGTTTAAGAAGGACAGGCTTTCCCATATATTTT,CASSLRRTGFPIYF
TRBJ1-1,TRBD1,NA,TRBV4-2,TGTGCCAGCAGCCAACGGACAGGCATGAACACTGAAGCTTTCTTT,CASSQRTGMNTEAFF
TRBJ2-1,TRBD2,NA,TRBV18,TGTGCCAGCTCACCAACTAGCGGGAGTATTAATGAGCAGTTCTTC,CASSPTSGSINEQFF
TRBJ2-7,TRBD1,NA,TRBV10-3,TGTGCCATCAGTGATCCGGGACAGGGGGAAAACGAGCAGTACTTC,CAISDPGQGENEQYF
TRBJ2-5,TRBD2,NA,TRBV11-2,TGTGCCAGCAGCCGCTTGACTAGCGGAGAGACCCAGTACTTC,CASSRLTSGETQYF
TRBJ1-6,NA,NA,TRBV5-4,TGTGCCAGCAGCTCGCGGCAATCGGTCGCTAATTCACCCCTCCACTTT,CASSSRQSVANSPLHF
TRBJ2-7,NA,NA,TRBV5-1,TGCGCCAGCAGCTTGGCCCCAGGCGACGAGCAGTACTTC,CASSLAPGDEQYF
TRBJ2-6,TRBD1,NA,TRBV5-1,TGCGCCAGCAGTTGGGACAGGTCTGGGGCCAACGTCCTGACTTTC,CASSWDRSGANVLTF